Sequencing of this T cell receptor beta chain was carried out in a study of read filtering for tumor transcriptome and immune sequencing. Across the study: By R-ISS, stages I, II and III held about 8, 15 and 7 patients. Per sample, TCR-region reads ranged about 4 to 11 million by IR-seq, roughly 85 to 1,400 by RNA-seq. Whole-study findings and limits: IR-seq captured clonotypes deeper and more reliably than RNA-seq.

The library was built from 400 ng RNA with molecular barcoded adaptors for alpha/delta and beta/gamma chains. TCRdb processed the reads anew with MiXCR; each CDR3 protein has one entry. The sample carries about 130,000 distinct CDR3 sequences, around 13% recorded once. In its sample, this clonotype was seen many times. Its antigen is unidentified. V was clipped by 7 bases and J by 6 bases; unmatched bases: 5. The CDR3 sequence is 12 residues long. CDR1 is SQVTM and CDR2 is ANQGSEA in the germline V gene. The sequence came from a donor at least 40 years old with multiple myeloma. J is TRBJ2-1 and V is TRBV29-1; 8 nucleotides align to TRBD1. Sequenced input: a population of CD138-negative cells sorted from bone marrow. The CDR3 spells CSAGQGSNEQFF. The CDR3 DNA reads TGCAGCGCAGGACAGGGCAGCAATGAGCAGTTCTTC.